Below are 6 T cell receptor beta chains sequenced from a single sample in a study of breast tumors, draining lymph nodes, adjacent tissues. TCRdb redid the calling of the multiplex PCR reads with MiXCR, one entry per CDR3 protein. The data contain about 13,000 distinct CDR3 sequences, around 57% of them singletons. The material sequenced was tumor-adjacent breast tissue. All receptors derive from a female donor with breast cancer. Some clones in this sample may be carry-over from other donors' samples.

This clonotype is medium-sized in the sample. The rearrangement joins TRBV7-8 to TRBJ2-1; TRBD2 might be the D (6 bases). Germline CDR1 is SGHVS and CDR2 is FQNEAQ. The length of the CDR3 is 19 residues. V was pared by 5 bases and J by 3 bases, with 26 bases between. CDR3 sequence: CASSTPNPPVAENYNEQFF. DNA of the CDR3: TGTGCCAGCAGCACACCCAACCCCCCAGTAGCGGAAAACTACAATGAGCAGTTCTTC.

The V gene is TRBV5-1, the J gene TRBJ2-7; D is unclear. CDR3 length: 15 amino acids. V dropped 5 bases and J dropped 5 bases, with 20 bases sitting between them. Germline CDR1 SGHRS, CDR2 YFSETQ. CDR3 bases: TGCGCCAGCAGATTCGAAGCTTACTACGACCACGAGCAGTACTTC. Amino acids: CASRFEAYYDHEQYF.

This clonotype occurred many times. The V call is TRBV4-2, the J call TRBJ2-1; 8 bases fit TRBD2. The CDR3 has 16 amino acids. Germline lookup yields CDR1 LGHNA and CDR2 YNFKEQ. After removal of 3 bases from V and 9 bases from J, the junction contained 13 bases not matched to a gene. CDR3 loop: CASSQRGGQGVVEQFF. DNA for the CDR3: TGTGCCAGCAGCCAGCGCGGGGGGCAGGGAGTCGTTGAGCAGTTCTTC.

The chain combines TRBV29-1 with TRBJ1-3; D uncertain. The germline gives CDR1 SQVTM, CDR2 ANQGSEA. The ends were cut back, 5 bases at V and 4 bases at J, with 6 bases in the middle. The CDR3 runs to 11 residues. CDR3 sequence (DNA): TGCAGCGTTACGGAAGGAAACACCATATATTTT. Translating it yields CSVTEGNTIYF. The full variable domain, rest sourced from reference TRBV29-1 and TRBJ1-3, is SAVISQKPSRDICQRGTSLTIQCQVDSQVTMMFWYRQQPGQSLTLIATANQGSEATYESGFVIDKFPISRPNLTFSTLTVSNMSPEDSSIYLCSVTEGNTIYFGEGSWLTVV.

In its sample, this clonotype is medium-sized. This chain connects TRBV7-6 to TRBJ1-5, with D unresolved. Deletions cut 5 bases from V and 2 bases from J, with 16 bases between. In germline, CDR1 is SGHVS, CDR2 FNYEAQ. The CDR3 is made up of 16 amino acids. CDR3 nucleotide sequence: TGTGCCAGCAGCCAAACAGCTCACGGAGGCAATCAGCCCCAGCATTTT. It yields the protein CASSQTAHGGNQPQHF.

The chain links TRBV30 to TRBJ2-2; the D is unclear. The CDR3 spans 15 residues. Germline values: CDR1 GTSNPN, CDR2 SVGIG (reference sequence). With 7 bases removed from V and 7 bases from J, the gap between germline ends came to 22 bases. CDR3 in DNA: TGTGCCTCTACTGGGTCCCACGCCACGGGCGGGGAGCTGTTTTTT. This codes for CASTGSHATGGELFF.